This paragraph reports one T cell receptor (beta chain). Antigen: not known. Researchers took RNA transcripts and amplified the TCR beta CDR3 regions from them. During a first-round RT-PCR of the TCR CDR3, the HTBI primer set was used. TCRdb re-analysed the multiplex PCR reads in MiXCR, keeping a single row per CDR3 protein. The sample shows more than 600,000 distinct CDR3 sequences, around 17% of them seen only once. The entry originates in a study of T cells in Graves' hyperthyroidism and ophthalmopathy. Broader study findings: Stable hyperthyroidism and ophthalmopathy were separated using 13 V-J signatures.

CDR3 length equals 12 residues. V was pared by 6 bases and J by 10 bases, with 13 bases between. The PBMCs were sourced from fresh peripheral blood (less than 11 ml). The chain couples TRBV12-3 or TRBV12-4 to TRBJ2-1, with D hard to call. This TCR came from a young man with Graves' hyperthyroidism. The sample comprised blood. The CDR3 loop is CASSPIVGEQFF. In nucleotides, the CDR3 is TGTGCCAGCAGCCCGATTGTTGGAGAGCAGTTCTTC.